The T cell receptor (beta chain) under discussion was sequenced for a study of T cells in localized non-small cell lung cancer. Libraries were prepared by immunoSEQ multiplex PCR; TCRdb keeps only in-frame clonotypes and omits some of them. This sample has around 4,400 clones, with just under 95% found just once. The length of the CDR3 is 15 residues. J was trimmed by 4 bases and V by 4 bases; bases with no gene match: 7. The germline gives CDR1 MNHNS, CDR2 SASEGT. This clone has only one observation. The V call is TRBV6-1, the J call TRBJ2-1; 7 nucleotides line up with TRBD2. Sequenced here: peripheral blood, sampled before any cancer treatment. The source of this sequence is a woman aged 35 to 70 with stage I lung adenocarcinoma. CDR3 DNA: TGTGCCAGCAGTGGGTCTAGCGGAAATTACAATGAGCAGTTCTTC. This codes for CASSGSSGNYNEQFF.